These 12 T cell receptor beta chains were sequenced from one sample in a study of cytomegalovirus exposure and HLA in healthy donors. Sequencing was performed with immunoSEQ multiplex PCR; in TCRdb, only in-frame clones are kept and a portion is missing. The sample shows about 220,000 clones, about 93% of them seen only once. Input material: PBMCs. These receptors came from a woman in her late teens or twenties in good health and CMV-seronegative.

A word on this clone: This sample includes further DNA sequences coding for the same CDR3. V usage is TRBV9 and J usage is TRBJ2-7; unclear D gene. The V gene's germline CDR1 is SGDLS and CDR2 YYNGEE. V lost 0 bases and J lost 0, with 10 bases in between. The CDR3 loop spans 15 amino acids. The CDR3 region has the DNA TGTGCCAGCAGCGTAGCCGGCGGTAGCTCCTACGAGCAGTACTTC. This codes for CASSVAGGSSYEQYF.

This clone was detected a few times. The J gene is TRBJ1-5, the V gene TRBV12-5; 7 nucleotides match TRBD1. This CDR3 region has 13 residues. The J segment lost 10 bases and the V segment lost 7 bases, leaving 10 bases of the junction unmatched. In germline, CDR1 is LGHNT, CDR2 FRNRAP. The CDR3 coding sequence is TGTGCTAGTGCCCTGACAGGGACCTCCCCCCAGCATTTT. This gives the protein CASALTGTSPQHF.

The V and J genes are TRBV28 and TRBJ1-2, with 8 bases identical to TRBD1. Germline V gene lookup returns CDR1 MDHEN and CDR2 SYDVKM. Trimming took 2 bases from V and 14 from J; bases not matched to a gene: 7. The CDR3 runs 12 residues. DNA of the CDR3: TGTGCCAGCAGTTTACTTCGACAGGGGCGTACCTTC. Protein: CASSLLRQGRTF.

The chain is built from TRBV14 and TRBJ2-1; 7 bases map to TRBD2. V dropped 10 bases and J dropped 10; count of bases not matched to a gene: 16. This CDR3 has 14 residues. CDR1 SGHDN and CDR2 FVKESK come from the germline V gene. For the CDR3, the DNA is TGTGCCACCCCCCCCAAGGAGGGTAGCGGGGAGCAGTTCTTC. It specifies CATPPKEGSGEQFF.

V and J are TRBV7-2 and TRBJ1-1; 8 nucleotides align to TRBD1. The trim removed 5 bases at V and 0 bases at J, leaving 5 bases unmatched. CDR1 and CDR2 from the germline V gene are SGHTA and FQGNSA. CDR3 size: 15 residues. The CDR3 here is CASSPRGPMNTEAFF. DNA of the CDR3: TGTGCCAGCAGCCCCAGGGGGCCCATGAACACTGAAGCTTTCTTT.

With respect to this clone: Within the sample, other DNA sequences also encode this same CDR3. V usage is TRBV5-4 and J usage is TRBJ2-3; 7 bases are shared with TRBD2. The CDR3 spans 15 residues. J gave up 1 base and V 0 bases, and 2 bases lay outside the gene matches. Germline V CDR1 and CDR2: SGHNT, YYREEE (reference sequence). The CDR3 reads CASSLDAGGTDTQYF. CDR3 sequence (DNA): TGTGCCAGCAGCTTGGACGCGGGAGGCACAGATACGCAGTATTTT.

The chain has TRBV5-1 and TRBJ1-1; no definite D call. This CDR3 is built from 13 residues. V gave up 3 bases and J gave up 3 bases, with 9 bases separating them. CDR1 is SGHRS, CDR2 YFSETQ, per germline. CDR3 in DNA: TGCGCCAGCAGCTCCCATGGAGACACTGAAGCTTTCTTT. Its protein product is CASSSHGDTEAFF.

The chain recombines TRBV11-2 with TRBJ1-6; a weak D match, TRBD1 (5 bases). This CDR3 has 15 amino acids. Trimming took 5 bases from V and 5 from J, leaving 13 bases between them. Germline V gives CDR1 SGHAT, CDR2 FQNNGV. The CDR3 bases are TGTGCCAGCAGCGTTAGGGGCGTCGATAATTCACCCCTCCACTTT. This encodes CASSVRGVDNSPLHF.

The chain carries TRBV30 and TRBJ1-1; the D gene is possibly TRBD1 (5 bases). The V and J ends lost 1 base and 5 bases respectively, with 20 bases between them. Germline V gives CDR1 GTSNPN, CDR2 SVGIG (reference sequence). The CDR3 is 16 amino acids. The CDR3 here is CAWSERGLTRNTEAFF. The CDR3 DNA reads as TGTGCCTGGAGTGAGCGGGGGTTGACCCGGAATACTGAAGCTTTCTTT.

DNA of the CDR3: TGCGCCAGCAGCCTACTACCGGGGGGGACTAGGCCGGTCCAGACCCAGTACTTC. Translation: CASSLLPGGTRPVQTQYF. J is TRBJ2-5 and V is TRBV5-1; 8 nucleotides line up with TRBD2. Germline assignment: CDR1 SGHRS and CDR2 YFSETQ. The CDR3 consists of 18 residues. V lost 4 bases and J lost 6; bases outside the gene matches: 20.

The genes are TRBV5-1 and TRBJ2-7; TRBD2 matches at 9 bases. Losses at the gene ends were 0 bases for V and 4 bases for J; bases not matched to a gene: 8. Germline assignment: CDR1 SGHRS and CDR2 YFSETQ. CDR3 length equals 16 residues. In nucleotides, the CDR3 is TGCGCCAGCAGCTTGGGCGTGCGGGAGGGCGGATACGAGCAGTACTTC. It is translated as CASSLGVREGGYEQYF.

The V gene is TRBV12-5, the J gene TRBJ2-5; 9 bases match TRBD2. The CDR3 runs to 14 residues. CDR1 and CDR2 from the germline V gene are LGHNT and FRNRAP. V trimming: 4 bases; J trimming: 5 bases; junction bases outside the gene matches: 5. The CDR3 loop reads CASGSSSGIETQYF. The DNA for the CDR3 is TGTGCTAGTGGTTCCTCTAGCGGGATCGAGACCCAGTACTTC.